The 13 T cell receptor beta chains below all came from one sample that was sequenced in a study of T cell clonality in common variable immunodeficiency. Whole-study results and caveats: Fewer deletions and N-nucleotide insertions were reportedly seen in common variable immunodeficiency TCR beta sequences.

These receptors lack a known antigen. Clones were sequenced by immunoSEQ multiplex PCR, and TCRdb holds only the in-frame ones, with some missing. The sample was found to contain thousands of clones, and every one recurs. The sequencing input was peripheral blood mononuclear cells. The receptors stem from a human donor with common variable immunodeficiency.

This clone showed up just a few times. The observed sequence ends 3 residues before the CDR3 terminus, with the missing tail filled in from the germline J gene. The chain has TRBV7-9 and TRBJ2-7; 11 positions agree with TRBD2. V dropped 5 bases and J dropped 5; count of bases not matched to a gene: 5. Germline CDR1 and CDR2: SEHNR and FQNEAQ (reference sequence). The CDR3 runs 14 residues. The CDR3 bases that were read are TGTGCCAGCAGCGGTCCTAGCGGGAGGAACGAG. Its translation is CASSGPSGRNE. The entire CDR3 is CASSGPSGRNEQYF.

A few counts support this clone. The missing CDR3 end, 3 residues past where the read stops, is filled in from the germline J gene. This sequence joins TRBV6-1 and TRBJ1-1; tentative D call: TRBD1 (6 bases). CDR1 and CDR2 (germline): MNHNS, SASEGT. CDR3 length: 15 amino acids. V was clipped by 3 bases and J by 4 bases, with 15 bases between them. The CDR3 sequence: CASSELQGSATEAFF. Partial CDR3 DNA: TGTGCCAGCAGTGAGTTACAGGGATCGGCCACTGAA.

This clone was detected only a few times. The CDR3 end lies 3 residues beyond the end of the read and is filled in from the germline J gene. The chain recombines TRBV7-2 with TRBJ1-4, with D hard to call. The CDR3 consists of 13 residues. CDR1 and CDR2 from the germline V gene are SGHTA and FQGNSA. The ends were cut back, 4 bases at V and 8 bases at J, with 11 bases in the middle. CDR3 region: CASSSLSREKLFF. The CDR3 DNA, read in part, is TGTGCCAGCAGCTCCTTATCTAGGGAAAAA.

This clone showed up just a few times. The read halts 3 residues ahead of the CDR3 end, with the missing end drawn from the germline J gene. The chain uses TRBV18 and TRBJ2-2; TRBD2 matches 8 bases. The CDR3 covers 17 residues. CDR1 and CDR2 (germline): KGHSH, LQKENI. Trimming removed 2 bases from V and 6 bases from J; junction bases left unmatched: 11. The CDR3 region is CASSPRGAGVNAGELFF. The CDR3 DNA, read in part, is TGTGCCAGCTCACCAAGGGGAGCGGGAGTAAACGCCGGGGAG.

The table lists this clone with a few counts. The read ends 3 residues before the CDR3 terminus; that terminus is restored from the germline J gene. The genes are TRBV2 and TRBJ1-5; tentative D call: TRBD1 (5 bases). The CDR3 covers 13 residues. V lost 1 base and J lost 7, with 8 bases in between. The germline CDR1 and CDR2 sequences are SNHLY and FYNNEI. CDR3 bases read: TGTGCCAGCAGTGAAGGGGGCGTCCAGCCC. Protein product: CASSEGGVQP. The CDR3, in full, reads CASSEGGVQPQHF.

This clone was counted a few times. Germline is not matched at one junction end, which may reflect a read error. The CDR3 end falls 3 residues outside the read, so it is completed with the germline J gene. The chain couples TRBV7-7 to TRBJ2-1; D perhaps matches TRBD2 (5 bases). Germline V gene lookup returns CDR1 SSHAT and CDR2 FNYEAQ (reference sequence). CDR3 length: 14 residues. CDR3: CASSRDYNYNEQFF. Incomplete CDR3 DNA: TGTGCTAGCAGCAGAGACTACAATTACAATGAG.

This clone was counted between two and nine times. The CDR3 is cut off 3 residues early in the read; its end comes from the germline J gene. V usage is TRBV18 and J usage is TRBJ2-7; 8 bases agree with TRBD2. The CDR3 has 15 amino acids. J gave up 5 bases and V 3 bases, and 9 bases lay outside the gene matches. Germline values: CDR1 KGHSH, CDR2 LQKENI. The CDR3 sequence is CASSPGGGSVDEQYF. CDR3 DNA, as far as it was read: TGTGCCAGCTCACCCGGCGGGGGGTCGGTGGACGAG.

Worth noting for this clone: The CDR3 end is not reached by the read, which stops 3 residues before it; the germline J gene fills it in. The genes are TRBV6-2 or TRBV6-3 and TRBJ2-7; 7 nucleotides agree with TRBD1. Germline V lookup: CDR1 MNHEY, CDR2 SVGEGT. This CDR3 is built from 15 residues. J gave up 3 bases and V 5 bases, and 10 bases lay outside the gene matches. The CDR3 sequence: CASSHYVGTDYEQYF. The CDR3 DNA, read in part, is TGTGCCAGCAGTCATTATGTTGGGACAGACTACGAG.

This clone is labeled medium-sized. The sequence runs out 3 residues before the end of the CDR3; the remainder is reconstructed from the germline J gene. The chain combines TRBV2 with TRBJ2-1; 11 bases agree with TRBD2. The CDR3 extends over 16 amino acids. J was trimmed by 4 bases and V by 4 bases; bases with no gene match: 6. Looked up from germline, CDR1 is SNHLY and CDR2 is FYNNEI. CDR3 sequence: CASSGFGTSGYNEQFF. CDR3 DNA (partial): TGTGCCAGCAGTGGTTTTGGGACTAGCGGTTACAATGAG.

In this sample, this clone is medium-sized. From the germline J gene comes the end of the CDR3, since the read stops 3 residues before it. The chain carries TRBV28 and TRBJ1-1; TRBD1 might be the D (6 bases). V was clipped by 6 bases and J by 1 base, with 18 bases between them. The CDR3 contains 16 residues. The germline gives CDR1 MDHEN, CDR2 SYDVKM. The sequenced CDR3 bases are TGTGCCAGCAGCGGAGGGGGATTCGCGGGGAACACTGAA. Translating gives CASSGGGFAGNTE. The full-length CDR3 reads as CASSGGGFAGNTEAFF.

Comment on this clone: The read halts 3 residues ahead of the CDR3 end, with the missing end drawn from the germline J gene. The chain couples TRBV19 to TRBJ2-1, with D possibly called TRBD1 or TRBD2 (5 bases each). V lost 1 base, J lost 0 bases, and 7 bases lay in between. Germline CDR1 LNHDA, CDR2 SQIVND (reference sequence). The CDR3 contains 15 residues. This CDR3 reads CASSIGGVSYNEQFF. The CDR3 DNA, read in part, is TGTGCCAGTAGTATAGGAGGGGTCTCCTACAATGAG.

Notes on this clone: The sequence runs out 3 residues before the end of the CDR3; the remainder is reconstructed from the germline J gene. The chain is built from TRBV6-9 and TRBJ2-7, with TRBD2 matching 7 bases. The CDR3 has 15 residues. Germline V lookup: CDR1 MNHGY, CDR2 SVAAGI. The trim removed 2 bases at V and 3 bases at J, leaving 7 bases unmatched. CDR3: CASSYMGGGNYEQYF. CDR3 DNA, as far as it was read: TGTGCCAGCAGTTATATGGGGGGAGGGAACTACGAG.

To note about this clone: The read ends 3 residues early relative to the CDR3; the germline J gene fills the gap. The V and J genes are TRBV5-4 and TRBJ2-7; 10 bases are shared with TRBD2. Per germline, CDR1 SGHNT and CDR2 YYREEE (reference sequence). V lost 5 bases, J lost 0 bases, and 5 bases stayed unmatched. This CDR3 spans 15 amino acids. CDR3 region: CASRAGTSVSYEQYF. CDR3 DNA, as far as it was read: TGTGCCAGCAGGGCCGGGACTAGCGTCTCCTACGAG. Complete variable domain (other parts from reference TRBV5-4 and TRBJ2-7): ETGVTQSPTHLIKTRGQQVTLRCSSQSGHNTVSWYQQALGQGPQFIFQYYREEENGRGNFPPRFSGLQFPNYSSELNVNALELDDSALYLCASRAGTSVSYEQYFGPGTRLTVT.